This T cell receptor (beta chain) originates from a study of CD8+CD57+ T cells in acquired aplastic anemia. In patients chosen for sequencing, flow cytometry had shown CD8+CD57+ cell expansion. This clonotype appeared once. The V end was cut by 2 bases, the J end by 1 base, with 11 bases between. CDR3 length: 15 residues. Germline loops: CDR1 SGHTA, CDR2 FQGNSA. Template material for TCR beta VDJ and CDR3 profiling consisted of genomic DNA. MiXCR, applied by TCRdb to the reads, yields one record per CDR3 protein. The sample holds some 150,000 distinct CDR3 sequences; about two thirds are singletons and the top ten take about 50%.

This clonotype originated in a human donor with aplastic anemia. The V call is TRBV7-2, the J call TRBJ1-1; D remains ambiguous. Sequencing used sorted CD4+, CD8+, or CD8+CD57+ T cells (not recorded which) from PBMCs. The CDR3 sequence is CASSLIGNGNTEAFF. The CDR3 DNA follows: TGTGCCAGCAGCTTAATTGGGAATGGGAACACTGAAGCTTTCTTT. The entire variable domain, with the rest obtained from reference TRBV7-2 and TRBJ1-1, is as follows: GAGVSQSPSNKVTEKGKDVELRCDPISGHTALYWYRQSLGQGLEFLIYFQGNSAPDKSGLPSDRFSAERTGGSVSTLTIQRTQQEDSAVYLCASSLIGNGNTEAFFGQGTRLTVV.